The entry below describes one TCR beta chain. Its specificity is unknown. Both 60 Vbeta primers and 13 Jbeta primers went into the PCR. The method was immunoSEQ multiplex PCR; TCRdb's version includes in-frame clones alone and lacks a portion of them. This sample has over 50,000 clones; around 72% occur once, and the top ten carry roughly 51%. The data originate from a study of cytomegalovirus exposure and HLA in healthy donors. Study-level results: Most CMV-associated TCR beta chains were later found to appear HLA-restricted. A previous analysis found most TCR beta V segments productive roughly 90% or roughly 30% of the time. In the analysis, some V segments, TRBV6-2 and TRBV6-3 included, were excluded as indistinguishable.

The CDR3 loop spans 15 amino acids. CDR1 is LNHDA and CDR2 is SQIVND in the germline V gene (reference sequence). The V end lost 10 bases, the J end lost 4 bases, and 20 bases lay between the germline ends. The source is a man in his fifties in good health and CMV-seropositive. The chain recombines TRBV19 with TRBJ2-1, with a possible D match to TRBD1 (7 bases). Material for sequencing was PBMCs. This CDR3 reads CATQRSGGSYNEQFF. The CDR3 DNA reads TGTGCCACGCAACGTTCAGGGGGGTCTTACAATGAGCAGTTCTTC.